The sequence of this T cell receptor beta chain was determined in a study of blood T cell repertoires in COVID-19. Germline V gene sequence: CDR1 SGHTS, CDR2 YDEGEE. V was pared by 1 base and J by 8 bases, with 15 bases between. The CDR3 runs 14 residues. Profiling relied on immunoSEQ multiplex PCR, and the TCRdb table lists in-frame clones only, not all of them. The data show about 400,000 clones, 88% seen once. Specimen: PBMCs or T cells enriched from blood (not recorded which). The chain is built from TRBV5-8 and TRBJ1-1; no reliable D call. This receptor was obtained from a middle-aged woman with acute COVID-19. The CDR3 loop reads CASSLNLEVLEAFF. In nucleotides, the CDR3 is TGTGCCAGCAGCTTGAATTTGGAGGTTTTAGAAGCTTTCTTT.